Detailed here is one TCR beta chain. This receptor's antigen is unknown. The record has no base qualities; no much larger clone is one base away. TCRbeta CDR3 regions were sequenced with the immunoSEQ Assay. After extraction, genomic DNA underwent amplification by bias-controlled multiplex PCR, followed by high-throughput sequencing. In the original analysis: Collapsing and filtering of sequences were performed to quantify the absolute abundance of each unique TCRbeta CDR3 region. T cell fraction was estimated by normalizing TCRbeta template counts to usable DNA, which was measured by amplifying reference genes present in all nucleated cells. Repertoire TCRs were annotated as SARS-CoV-2-specific by exact matching of V gene, CDR3 amino acid sequence and J gene to a known reactive TCR set. The reference SARS-CoV-2 TCR set came from MIRA and was filtered for enrichment in COVID-19-positive ImmuneCODE repertoires, removing public or cross-reactive TCRs. Using the MIRA antigens, annotated TCRs were further analysed by specific ORF or by position within an ORF. Depth was the summed frequency of annotated unique rearrangements, while breadth was defined as annotated unique rearrangements over total unique productive rearrangements. TCR breadth was compared between groups using two-sided Wilcoxon rank-sum tests. TCRdb holds this immuneACCESS table with in-frame rearrangements only. Some clones are missing; in checked studies, unresolved V genes explain under half, and the rest has no known cause. The DNA gave D and trimming, while V, J and clone size come from that table. For this sample the table gives 300,000 to 400,000 clones, of which roughly 84% were detected only once. Together, the top ten hold 3.4% of the sample.

This specimen belongs to a study of Ad26.COV2.S vaccination and SARS-CoV-2 variants (dated by TCRdb to the early 2020s). In terms of the full investigation: Donors in the vaccine arm were drawn from COV1001, a multicentre, randomized, double-blind, placebo-controlled phase I-IIa trial testing Ad26.COV2.S in healthy adults. TCRbeta repertoire sequencing served as the tool for gauging how specific and how broad the SARS-CoV-2-reactive T cell receptors were following Ad26.COV2.S vaccination. Investigators did not know the trial group allocation while performing experiments and assessing outcomes. A total of roughly 32 samples were included in the TCR-sequenced set, comprising around 19 Ad26.COV2.S vaccine recipients, 5 placebo recipients and 8 SARS-CoV-2 convalescent individuals. Ad26.COV2.S was given intramuscularly at 5x10^10 or 1x10^11 viral particles, as a single shot or as two shots 56 days apart. Trial participants were randomized into five groups of five, in which low-dose or high-dose Ad26.COV2.S was given once or twice, or placebo was given on both occasions. Summary of the overall study and its limitations: Vaccine and placebo recipients had comparable non-spike TCR breadth, which fits with the vaccine containing only spike. Substantial breadth of spike-specific CD8+ and CD4+ T cell responses was reported after vaccination. According to the authors, total T cell responses may have been underestimated by the TCR breadth and depth analyses. The study was not powered for comparison of responses between vaccine doses or regimens. Compared with placebo recipients, Ad26.COV2.S recipients showed higher spike-specific TCR breadth (P = 0.0014).

From the cysteine up to the phenylalanine, the CDR3 has a length of 14 residues. Just CDR3 DNA is preserved here, 42 bases in frame from base 1. Sequences SEHNR (CDR1) and FQNEAQ (CDR2) are obtained from the germline V gene (reference sequence). V and J lose 1 base and 3 bases, and a span of 10 bases separates them. This specimen's treatment or condition label, interpreted: roughly 18 received Ad26.COV2.S at low or high dose, single or two shots; about 5 received placebo; per-sample allocation not given. Repertoires of vaccine and placebo recipients were sequenced from samples taken on day 63 after the first injection. In Cohort 1b, roughly 25 adults aged 18-55 years were enrolled at a single site in Boston, USA, between 29 July and 7 August 2020. Ad26.COV2.S was a replication-incompetent adenovirus type 26 vector that expressed a prefusion-stabilized SARS-CoV-2 spike protein derived from the original Wuhan strain.

The material was peripheral blood, obtained in a trial of Ad26.COV2.S vaccine versus placebo. The chain is encoded by TRBV7-9 joined to TRBJ2-7; the D assignment is uncertain and may be TRBD1 or TRBD2, with 6 bases supporting each. The receptor's source is a person between 18 and 65 years old who received the Ad26.COV2.S COVID-19 vaccine or a placebo. The CDR3 has the sequence CASSLVGGNYEQYF. The DNA is as follows: TGTGCCAGCAGCTTAGTCGGGGGCAACTACGAGCAGTACTTC.